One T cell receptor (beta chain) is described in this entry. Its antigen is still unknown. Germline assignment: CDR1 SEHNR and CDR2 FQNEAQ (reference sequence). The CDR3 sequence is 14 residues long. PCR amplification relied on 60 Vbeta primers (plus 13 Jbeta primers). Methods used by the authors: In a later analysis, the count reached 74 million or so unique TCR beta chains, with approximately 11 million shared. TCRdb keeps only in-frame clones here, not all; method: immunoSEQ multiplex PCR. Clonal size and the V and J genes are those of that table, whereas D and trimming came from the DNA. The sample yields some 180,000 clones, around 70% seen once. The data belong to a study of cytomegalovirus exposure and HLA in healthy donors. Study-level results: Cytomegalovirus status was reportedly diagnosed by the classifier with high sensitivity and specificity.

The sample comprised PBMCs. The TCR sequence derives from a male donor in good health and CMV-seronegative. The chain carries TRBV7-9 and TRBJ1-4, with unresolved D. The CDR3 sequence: CAGGEDATNEKLFF. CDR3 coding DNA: TGTGCAGGCGGGGAGGATGCAACTAATGAAAAACTGTTTTTT.